This record looks at one TCR beta chain sequence and its context. What it recognizes is unknown. This specimen comes from a study of beta chain features in type 1 diabetes. General study results and limits: Type 1 diabetes patients had TCRB CDR3s that were shorter (moderately but significantly so) in all four CD4+ subsets. Possibly, sequencing cDNA over-represented cells that had high TCR expression levels.

The germline CDR1 and CDR2 sequences are SGHTA and FQGTGA. Trimming took 3 bases from V and 6 from J; bases not matched to a gene: 3. This CDR3 has 14 amino acids. Cell sorting via CD45RO/CCR7/CD25/CD127/CD95/CD27 was performed to obtain CD4+ naive, central memory, regulatory and stem cell-like memory cells. Populations isolated by sorting all had purity greater than 95%. Isolated RNA was reverse transcribed in full, so expressed TCRB transcripts were sequenced. Naive, central memory and regulatory T cell samples averaged approximately 3.5 million immunoSEQ reads each. The data were produced by immunoSEQ multiplex PCR, yet TCRdb's version contains in-frame clones alone and is incomplete. The table has 250,000 to 350,000 clones, roughly an eighth seen once; the top ten hold less than 0.02%.

The J gene is TRBJ2-3, the V gene TRBV7-3; 10 nucleotides match TRBD2. Sequencing input: naive CD4+ T cells from blood. This receptor was taken from a man aged 25-45 years with type 1 diabetes. CDR3 amino acids: CASSFRAGGDTQYF. CDR3 bases: TGTGCCAGCAGCTTTCGAGCGGGAGGGGATACGCAGTATTTT.